This TCR beta chain comes out of a study of radiotherapy plus CTLA-4 blockade in lung cancer. Study in general: An objective response was seen in under 20% of patients, and disease control in around 33%. Study-level results: Interferon-beta and early blood T cell clone dynamics reportedly predicted response best. TCR clones of tumor origin grew in blood after radiotherapy plus ipilimumab.

For this clone: What it recognizes is unknown.

Assay: immunoSEQ multiplex PCR; the TCRdb copy retains only in-frame clones and omits some. The sample yields about 55,000 clones, 70% to 85% seen once. It was focal radiation plus CTLA-4 blockade with ipilimumab that patients with chemo-refractory metastatic non-small-cell lung cancer received. The CDR3 spans 10 residues. The germline V gene has CDR1 LNHDA and CDR2 SQIVND (reference sequence). The V end lost 11 bases, the J end lost 10 bases, and 14 bases lay between the germline ends. The sample here was peripheral blood, taken from a patient treated with radiotherapy plus ipilimumab. The chain recombines TRBV19 with TRBJ1-2; D may be TRBD1 (5 bases). This sequence originates from a human donor with non-small cell lung cancer whose response to radiotherapy plus ipilimumab could not be evaluated. DNA for the CDR3: TGTGCCTCGCGCGACAGCAACTACACCTTC. The encoded protein is CASRDSNYTF.